This is a list of T cell receptor beta chains from one sample in a study of CD8 T cells in Susac syndrome. TCRdb re-derived calls from the immunoSEQ multiplex PCR reads in MiXCR, one entry per CDR3 protein. The sample yields some 150,000 distinct CDR3 sequences, 90% to 96% seen once. Sample: CD4+ T cells from PBMCs. The receptor set was obtained from a human donor with Susac syndrome. CDR3s include the opening cysteine and the closing phenylalanine or tryptophan. The D gene is left open where the match is weak. Some rows have no size entry. The others give once, few or many, or a class for an expanded clone.

TRBJ1-1,TRBD1,once,TRBV20-1,CSARGQGLTEAFF,TGCAGTGCTAGAGGACAGGGACTGACTGAAGCTTTCTTT
TRBJ2-3,-,-,TRBV25-1,CASSEWGLDSDTQYF,TGTGCCAGCAGTGAATGGGGCCTGGACTCAGATACGCAGTATTTT
TRBJ2-3,-,once,TRBV20-1,CSAYLTVNTPTDTQYF,TGCAGTGCTTACCTTACAGTGAACACCCCCACAGATACGCAGTATTTT
TRBJ2-2,-,-,TRBV4-1,CASSQELGELFF,TGCGCCAGCAGCCAAGAACTCGGGGAGCTGTTTTTT
TRBJ2-1,-,-,TRBV6-1,CASSGGVQTRNEQFF,TGTGCCAGCAGTGGTGGGGTACAGACTCGGAATGAGCAGTTCTTC
TRBJ1-1,-,-,TRBV29-1,CSVVGLGGTNTEAFF,TGCAGCGTTGTCGGCCTGGGAGGGACGAACACTGAAGCTTTCTTT
TRBJ2-7,-,-,TRBV12-3/TRBV12-4,CASSPGPDTNEQYF,TGTGCCAGCAGCCCCGGACCCGATACGAACGAGCAGTACTTC
TRBJ2-5,-,-,TRBV29-1,CSVVGVQETQYF,TGCAGCGTTGTGGGAGTCCAAGAGACCCAGTACTTC
TRBJ2-7,-,-,TRBV3-1,CASSQEWGYEQYF,TGTGCCAGCAGCCAAGAGTGGGGCTACGAGCAGTACTTC
TRBJ1-2,TRBD1,-,TRBV20-1,CSARDPGTARGYGYTF,TGCAGTGCTAGAGATCCCGGGACAGCAAGGGGCTATGGCTACACCTTC
TRBJ2-1,-,-,TRBV2,CASRETAGNEQFF,TGTGCCAGCAGAGAAACAGCAGGCAATGAGCAGTTCTTC
TRBJ1-6,TRBD1,-,TRBV6-2/TRBV6-3,CASSPGGSPNSPLHF,TGTGCCAGCAGCCCAGGGGGGTCCCCGAATTCACCCCTCCACTTT
TRBJ1-2,-,-,TRBV3-1,CASSQVARGSGYTF,TGTGCCAGCAGCCAAGTGGCCAGGGGAAGTGGCTACACCTTC
TRBJ2-5,TRBD2,-,TRBV28,CASSLLAGEGDFETQYF,TGTGCCAGCAGTTTACTAGCGGGAGAGGGTGATTTCGAGACCCAGTACTTC
TRBJ2-1,TRBD2,-,TRBV3-1,CASSLGRTSGRTHEQFF,TGTGCCAGCAGCTTAGGGAGGACTAGCGGGAGAACCCATGAGCAGTTCTTC
TRBJ2-7,-,-,TRBV20-1,CSARGGSGVGEQYF,TGCAGTGCTAGAGGAGGGAGCGGAGTGGGGGAGCAGTACTTC
TRBJ1-1,TRBD1,-,TRBV20-1,CRVRTGGTEAFF,TGCAGAGTACGGACAGGGGGCACTGAAGCTTTCTTT
TRBJ2-1,-,-,TRBV28,CASAGGGSGSYNEQFF,TGTGCCAGCGCTGGGGGCGGGAGTGGTTCCTACAATGAGCAGTTCTTC
TRBJ1-2,TRBD1,-,TRBV28,CASRSGQGALIVGGYTF,TGTGCCAGCAGGTCTGGACAGGGGGCGCTTATCGTCGGTGGCTACACCTTC
TRBJ1-2,-,few,TRBV12-3/TRBV12-4,CASSLGGGYTF,TGTGCCAGCAGTTTGGGGGGTGGCTACACCTTC